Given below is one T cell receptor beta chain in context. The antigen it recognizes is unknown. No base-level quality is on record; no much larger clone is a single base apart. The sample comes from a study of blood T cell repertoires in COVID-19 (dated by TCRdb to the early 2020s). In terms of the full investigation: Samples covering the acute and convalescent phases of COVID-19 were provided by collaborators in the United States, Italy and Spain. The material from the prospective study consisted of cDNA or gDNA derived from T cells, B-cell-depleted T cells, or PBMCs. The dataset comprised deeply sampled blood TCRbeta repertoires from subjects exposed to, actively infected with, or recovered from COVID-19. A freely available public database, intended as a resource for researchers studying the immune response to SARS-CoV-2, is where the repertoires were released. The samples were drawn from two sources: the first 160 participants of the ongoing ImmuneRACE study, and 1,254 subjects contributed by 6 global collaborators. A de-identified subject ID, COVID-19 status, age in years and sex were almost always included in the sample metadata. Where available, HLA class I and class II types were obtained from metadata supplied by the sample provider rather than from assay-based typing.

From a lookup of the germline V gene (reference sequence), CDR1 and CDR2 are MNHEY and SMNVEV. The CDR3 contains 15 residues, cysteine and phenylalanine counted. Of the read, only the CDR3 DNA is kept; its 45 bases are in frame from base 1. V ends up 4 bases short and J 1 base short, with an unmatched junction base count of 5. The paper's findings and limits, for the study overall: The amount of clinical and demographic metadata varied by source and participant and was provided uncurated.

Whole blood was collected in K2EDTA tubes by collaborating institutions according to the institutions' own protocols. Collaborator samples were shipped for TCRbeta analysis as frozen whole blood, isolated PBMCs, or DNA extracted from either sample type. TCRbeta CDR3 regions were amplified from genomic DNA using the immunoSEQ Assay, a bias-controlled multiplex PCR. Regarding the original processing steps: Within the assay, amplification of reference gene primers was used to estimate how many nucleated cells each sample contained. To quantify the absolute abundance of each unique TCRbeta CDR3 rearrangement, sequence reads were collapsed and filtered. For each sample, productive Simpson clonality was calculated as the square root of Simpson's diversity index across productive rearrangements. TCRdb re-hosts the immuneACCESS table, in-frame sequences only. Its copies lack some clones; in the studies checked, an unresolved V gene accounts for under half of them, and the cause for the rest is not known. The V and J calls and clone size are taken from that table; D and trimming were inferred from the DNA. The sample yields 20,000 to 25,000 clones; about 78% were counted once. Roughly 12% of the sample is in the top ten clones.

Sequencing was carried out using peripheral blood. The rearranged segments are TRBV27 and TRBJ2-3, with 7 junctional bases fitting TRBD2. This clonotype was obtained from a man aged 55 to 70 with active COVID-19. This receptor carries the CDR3 CASSSGGVGTDTQYF. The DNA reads TGTGCCAGCAGTTCTGGGGGGGTGGGCACAGATACGCAGTATTTT.